One sample yielded the 18 T cell receptor beta chains listed below, sequenced in a study of T cell repertoires in cytomegalovirus infection. These receptors have no identified antigens. MiXCR, applied by TCRdb to the reads, yields one record per CDR3 protein. The table includes fewer than 850,000 distinct CDR3 sequences, under 35% detected once. Here the sequenced sample was cultured CD8+ T cells from PBMCs, taken from culture after CMV antigen stimulation. The receptors originated from a human donor in good health (CMV status not recorded). Some clones in this sample may be carry-over from other donors' samples.

J is TRBJ1-1 and V is TRBV7-9; no reliable D call. Germline loops: CDR1 SEHNR, CDR2 FQNEAQ (reference sequence). The CDR3 contains 12 residues. V lost 2 bases, J lost 7 bases, and 8 bases lay in between. CDR3: CASSLLSDEAFF. The CDR3 coding sequence is TGTGCCAGCAGCTTACTATCGGATGAAGCTTTCTTT.

This CDR3 reads CSARDRDRVTYEQYV. CDR3 nucleotide sequence: TGCAGTGCTAGAGATCGGGACAGGGTCACCTACGAGCAGTACGTC. The chain is built from TRBV20-1 and TRBJ2-7; 9 bases are shared with TRBD1. CDR3 length: 15 amino acids. Germline V lookup: CDR1 DFQATT, CDR2 SNEGSKA (reference sequence). With 0 bases clipped from V and 2 bases from J, the junction kept 5 bases outside the gene matches.

V gene TRBV4-1 combines with J gene TRBJ2-6, with D perhaps being TRBD1 or TRBD2 (5 bases each). With 4 bases removed from V and 4 bases from J, the gap between germline ends came to 14 bases. The CDR3 consists of 16 residues. The germline V gene encodes CDR1 MGHRA and CDR2 YSYEKL. The CDR3: CASSPSGPGGANVLTF. In nucleotides, the CDR3 is TGCGCCAGCAGCCCGTCAGGGCCGGGGGGGGCCAACGTCCTGACTTTC.

In its sample, this clonotype was seen a few times. The chain combines TRBV5-6 with TRBJ1-5; perhaps TRBD1 as D (5 bases). This CDR3 region has 14 residues. The V gene's germline CDR1 is SGHDT and CDR2 YYEEEE. Trimming removed 2 bases at V and 6 bases at J, with 12 bases between. Here the CDR3 reads CASSFKGPAQPQHF. As DNA, the CDR3 is TGTGCCAGCAGCTTCAAGGGGCCGGCTCAGCCCCAGCATTTT.

The J gene is TRBJ2-1, the V gene TRBV6-2 or TRBV6-3; TRBD2 matches at 11 bases. Germline loops: CDR1 MNHEY, CDR2 SVGEGT. The CDR3 is 15 amino acids. Trimming took 2 bases from V and 10 from J; bases not matched to a gene: 7. The CDR3 DNA is TGTGCCAGCAGTTACGTAGCGGGGGGGCCTGGGGAGCAGTTCTTC. Amino acids: CASSYVAGGPGEQFF.

V is TRBV27 and J is TRBJ2-2, with 8 positions matching TRBD1. Germline CDR1 MNHEY, CDR2 SMNVEV (reference sequence). The trim removed 6 bases at V and 7 bases at J, leaving 7 bases unmatched. The CDR3 contains 14 residues. The CDR3 sequence is CASRAGGAYGELFF. The CDR3 DNA reads as TGTGCCAGCAGGGCAGGGGGCGCTTACGGGGAGCTGTTTTTT.

A few counts support this clonotype. V is TRBV4-2 and J is TRBJ1-2; D not certain. V lost 2 bases to trimming and J lost 5 bases, with 15 bases between them. CDR1 LGHNA and CDR2 YNFKEQ come from the germline V gene. There are 15 residues in the CDR3. The CDR3 loop is CASSQPIGLFYGYTF. The CDR3, as DNA: TGTGCCAGCAGCCAACCCATTGGGTTATTTTATGGCTACACCTTC.

The rearrangement links TRBV6-5 to TRBJ1-1; D is possibly TRBD1 (5 bases). The germline gives CDR1 MNHEY, CDR2 SVGAGI. The V gene lost 0 bases and the J gene lost 2 bases, with 19 bases spanning the gap. The length of the CDR3 is 18 residues. Written as DNA, the CDR3 is TGTGCCAGCAGTTACTCGATAGGCCTAGGGGCCTCTAACACTGAAGCTTTCTTT. Translated: CASSYSIGLGASNTEAFF.

The J gene is TRBJ1-1, the V gene TRBV12-3 or TRBV12-4; the D gene is possibly TRBD1 (5 bases). V was trimmed by 4 bases and J by 3 bases, leaving 15 bases between them. The CDR3 is 15 amino acids. The CDR3 sequence is CASSSPDRPYTEAFF. CDR3 coding DNA: TGTGCCAGCAGTTCCCCCGACAGACCTTACACTGAAGCTTTCTTT.

V is TRBV7-2 and J is TRBJ1-1, with a possible D match to TRBD1 (5 bases). The CDR3 extends over 13 amino acids. From germline, CDR1 is SGHTA and CDR2 FQGNSA. Trimming shortened V by 5 bases and J by 4 bases, and 11 bases separated the two germline ends. In nucleotides, the CDR3 is TGTGCCAGCAGCCGGGGGGATGCCACTGAAGCTTTCTTT. Its protein product is CASSRGDATEAFF. Based on the CDR3 plus reference TRBV7-2 and TRBJ1-1, the full variable domain is GAGVSQSPSNKVTEKGKDVELRCDPISGHTALYWYRQSLGQGLEFLIYFQGNSAPDKSGLPSDRFSAERTGGSVSTLTIQRTQQEDSAVYLCASSRGDATEAFFGQGTRLTVV.

The chain employs TRBV10-3 and TRBJ2-2; D is ambiguous. CDR3 length equals 19 residues. Germline assignment: CDR1 ENHRY and CDR2 SYGVKD. V lost 7 bases and J lost 3, with 27 bases in between. The CDR3 here is CAITVTGPSGRNYTGELFF. The CDR3 DNA follows: TGTGCCATCACCGTCACGGGCCCTTCCGGTCGGAATTACACCGGGGAGCTGTTTTTT.

This clonotype occurred a few times. The chain carries TRBV15 and TRBJ2-4, with D possibly matching TRBD1 (5 bases). Trimming removed 2 bases at V and 2 bases at J, with 34 bases between. Germline CDR1 is LNHNV and CDR2 is YYDKDF (reference sequence). The CDR3 is 23 amino acids. In DNA form, the CDR3 reads TGTGCCACCAGCAGATCTCTATTGGGGCCCCCAACCGATTCGGGCCTCCCCAAAAACATTCAGTACTTC. This translates into CATSRSLLGPPTDSGLPKNIQYF.

V usage is TRBV7-2 and J usage is TRBJ1-2; TRBD1 is a possible D gene (6 bases). The CDR3 consists of 12 residues. Germline V lookup: CDR1 SGHTA, CDR2 FQGNSA. Trimming cost V 5 bases and J 9 bases, with 13 bases left between them. CDR3: CASSPTGLSYTF. The CDR3 DNA reads as TGTGCCAGCAGCCCGACAGGATTAAGCTACACCTTC.

This clonotype showed up many times. The chain recombines TRBV6-6 with TRBJ2-7; D is possibly TRBD1 or TRBD2 (5 bases each). The CDR3 length is 14 residues. Germline V CDR1 and CDR2: MNHNY, SVGAGI (reference sequence). V was cut by 6 bases and J by 5 bases, with 17 bases left in between. Written as DNA, the CDR3 is TGTGCCAGCAGCCCTCGGGGCGTCCCACACGAGCAGTACGTC. Its translation is CASSPRGVPHEQYV.

Only a few counts were recorded for this clonotype. The chain employs TRBV12-5 and TRBJ1-5; TRBD1 matches 8 bases. Germline CDR1 reads LGHNT; CDR2 reads FRNRAP. With V trimmed by 5 bases and J by 4 bases, 10 bases remained unmatched. The CDR3 sequence is 16 residues long. The CDR3 here is CASGPKDRAANQPQHF. The CDR3 DNA reads TGTGCTAGTGGTCCAAAGGACAGGGCGGCAAATCAGCCCCAGCATTTT.

V gene TRBV5-1 combines with J gene TRBJ2-7; D perhaps matches TRBD2 (6 bases). Germline CDR1 reads SGHRS; CDR2 reads YFSETQ. There are 14 residues in the CDR3. V lost 0 bases to trimming and J lost 4 bases, with 11 bases between them. The CDR3 region has the DNA TGCGCCAGCAGCTTGGCTGGAGGGGATTACGAGCAGTACGTC. The encoded protein is CASSLAGGDYEQYV.

The V gene is TRBV6-1, the J gene TRBJ2-1, with 11 bases fitting TRBD1. The length of the CDR3 is 16 residues. Trimming at V came to 7 bases and at J to 3 bases, leaving 8 bases not matched to a gene. Germline CDR1 MNHNS, CDR2 SASEGT. The CDR3 nucleotides are TGTGCCAGCAAATCCCCGGGACAGGGGGTCTACAATGAGCAGTTCTTC. Encoded protein: CASKSPGQGVYNEQFF.

This clonotype appeared a few times. The CDR3 DNA reads TGCAGCGTTCCTTTCGCAGGGCCCGCGGATGGCTACACCTTC. This translates into CSVPFAGPADGYTF. The chain carries TRBV29-1 and TRBJ1-2; weak D call: TRBD1 (5 bases). CDR1 is SQVTM and CDR2 is ANQGSEA in the germline V gene. The CDR3 is 14 residues long. Between the trimmed V and J ends, which lost 5 bases and 6 bases, there was a span of 19 bases.